This TCR beta chain was documented in a study of glioma-infiltrating T cells (dated by TCRdb to about 2016). Turning to the overall study: Glioma tissue, non-neoplastic brain tissue and matched peripheral blood mononuclear cells were used as sources from which TCR alpha- and beta-chain repertoires were sequenced. Each tissue-infiltrating repertoire was compared with the same patient's peripheral blood repertoire to measure divergence between tissue and blood T-cell populations. The paired cohort was made up of three low-grade glioma patients, seven to nine primary glioblastoma patients and three non-glioma patients who contributed non-neoplastic brain tissue.

The iRepertoire nested amplicon-rescue multiplex PCR (arm-PCR) platform was used to amplify TCR alpha and beta CDR3 regions from RNA. The input for one-step reverse transcription and amplification was about 95-400 ng of tissue mRNA or PBMC total RNA. Following bead purification, Illumina adapters were added by a secondary multiplex PCR, and the libraries were gel-purified between 200 and 400 bp. Demultiplexing relied on internal 6-nucleotide barcodes carried by the libraries. The libraries were sequenced on an Illumina MiSeq using 2x220 or 2x250 nucleotide paired-end reads. The authors processed their data as follows. Paired reads were merged with FLASH 1.2.11 and aligned to the GRCh37 human genome with BWA-MEM before extracting TRA and TRB reads. An IMGT-derived reference of cassette sequences and CDR3 motifs, with pseudogenes included, was used for V and J assignment. Reads were translated in three frames, and productive CDR3s were defined by a C…FGXG motif without stop codons. Clonotypes were defined as unique combinations of V-J cassette pair and CDR3 amino acid sequence. Filtering of reads was based on Hamming distance, with the threshold set by the sequence error rate of each sample in mapped regions. The raw public reads went through TCRdb reprocessing: fastp at Q25, MiXCR clone calling, in-frame beta chains kept. Identical CDR3 protein sequences are pooled into one entry, listed with their most common genes and DNA. The V and J calls reflect TCRdb's pipeline rather than the authors' work. The table for this sample lists some 180,000 distinct CDR3 sequences; approximately 30% of them were counted only once. The biggest ten clones account for 20% of the sample.

The junction shows trimming of 5 bases on V and 0 bases on J, plus 8 bases between the germline ends. Per the germline V gene, MNHNS is the CDR1 and SASEGT is the CDR2. The CDR3 measures 13 amino acids from cysteine to phenylalanine. Only the CDR3 part of the read is kept: 39 bases, read in frame from the first base. Ten or more counts support this clonotype. It lacks a known antigen. Qualities for individual bases were not recorded, and no much larger clone is one base off. Summary of the overall study and its limitations: Small numbers underpinned the group comparisons: several glioblastoma patients, three low-grade glioma patients and three non-neoplastic patients. Tissue and blood shared very few CDR3 sequences, a result attributed to high CDR3 diversity and limited sampling. VJ-independent divergence between tissue and blood was below expectation in non-neoplastic patients but above expectation in all gliomas, especially low-grade gliomas.

This receptor was identified in a human donor with low-grade glioma or glioblastoma, undergoing nonglioma brain surgery, or in good health (not recorded which). Rearrangement joined TRBV6-1 to TRBJ2-7; the D gene assignment is ambiguous. The sample was glioma tissue, nonneoplastic brain tissue, or PBMCs (not recorded which). The CDR3 in this case is CASSTGRSYEQYF. The DNA sequence follows: TGTGCCAGCAGTACCGGGCGCTCCTACGAGCAGTACTTC.